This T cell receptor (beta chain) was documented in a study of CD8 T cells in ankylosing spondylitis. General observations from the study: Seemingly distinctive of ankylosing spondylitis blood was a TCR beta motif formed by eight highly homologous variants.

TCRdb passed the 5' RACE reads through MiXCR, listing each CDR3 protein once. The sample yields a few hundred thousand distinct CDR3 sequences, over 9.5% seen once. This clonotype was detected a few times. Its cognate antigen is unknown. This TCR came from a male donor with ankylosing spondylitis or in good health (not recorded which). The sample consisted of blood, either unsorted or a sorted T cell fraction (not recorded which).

The CDR3 here is CASSPQGLATGELFF. CDR3 DNA sequence: TGTGCCAGCAGCCCACAGGGACTAGCTACCGGGGAGCTGTTTTTT. The rearrangement joins TRBV7-6 to TRBJ2-2; 9 nucleotides match TRBD2. V shed 5 bases, J shed 5 bases, and the junction held 6 bases outside the gene matches. The CDR3 runs 15 residues. Germline-derived CDR1 and CDR2 are SGHVS and FNYEAQ. Full variable domain (missing parts from reference TRBV7-6 and TRBJ2-2): GAGVSQSPRYKVTKRGQDVALRCDPISGHVSLYWYRQALGQGPEFLTYFNYEAQQDKSGLPNDRFSAERPEGSISTLTIQRTEQRDSAMYRCASSPQGLATGELFFGEGSRLTVL.